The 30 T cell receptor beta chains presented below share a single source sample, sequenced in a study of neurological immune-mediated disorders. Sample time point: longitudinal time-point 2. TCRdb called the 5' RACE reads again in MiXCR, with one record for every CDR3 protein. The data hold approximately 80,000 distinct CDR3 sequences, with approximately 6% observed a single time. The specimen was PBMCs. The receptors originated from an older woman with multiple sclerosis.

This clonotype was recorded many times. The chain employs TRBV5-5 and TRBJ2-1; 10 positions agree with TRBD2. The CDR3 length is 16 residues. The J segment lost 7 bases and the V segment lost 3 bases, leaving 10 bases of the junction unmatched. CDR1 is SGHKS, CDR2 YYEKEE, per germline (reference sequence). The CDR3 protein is CASSSSVSGGVNEQFF. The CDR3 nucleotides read TGTGCCAGCAGCTCCAGTGTAAGCGGGGGGGTTAATGAGCAGTTCTTC.

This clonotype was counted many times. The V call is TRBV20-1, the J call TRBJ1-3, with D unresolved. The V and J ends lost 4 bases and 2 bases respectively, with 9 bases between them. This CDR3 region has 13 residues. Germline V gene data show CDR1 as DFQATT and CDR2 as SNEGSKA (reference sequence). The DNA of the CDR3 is TGCAGTGCTACCGACGCCACTGGAAACACCATATATTTT. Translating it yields CSATDATGNTIYF.

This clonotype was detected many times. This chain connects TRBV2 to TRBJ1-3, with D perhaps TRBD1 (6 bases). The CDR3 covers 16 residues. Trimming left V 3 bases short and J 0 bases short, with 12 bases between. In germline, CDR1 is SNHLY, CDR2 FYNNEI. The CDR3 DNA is TGTGCCAGCAGTGATAGGGGGAAGGTCTCTGGAAACACCATATATTTT. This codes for CASSDRGKVSGNTIYF. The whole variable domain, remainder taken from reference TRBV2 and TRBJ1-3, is EPEVTQTPSHQVTQMGQEVILRCVPISNHLYFYWYRQILGQKVEFLVSFYNNEISEKSEIFDDQFSVERPDGSNFTLKIRSTKLEDSAMYFCASSDRGKVSGNTIYFGEGSWLTVV.

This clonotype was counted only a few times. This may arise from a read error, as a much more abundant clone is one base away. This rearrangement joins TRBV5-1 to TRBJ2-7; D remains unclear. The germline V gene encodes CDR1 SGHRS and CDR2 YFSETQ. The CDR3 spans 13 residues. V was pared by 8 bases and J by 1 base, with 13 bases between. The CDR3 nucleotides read TGCGCCAGTTTTGGGGAAGGATCCTACGAGCAGTACTTC. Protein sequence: CASFGEGSYEQYF.

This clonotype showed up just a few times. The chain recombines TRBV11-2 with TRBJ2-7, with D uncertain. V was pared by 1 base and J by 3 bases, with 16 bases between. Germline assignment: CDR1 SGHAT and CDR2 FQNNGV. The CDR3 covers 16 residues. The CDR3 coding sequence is TGTGCCAGCAGCTTAGGGGCCACCGCGGTCCTCTACGAGCAGTACTTC. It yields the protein CASSLGATAVLYEQYF. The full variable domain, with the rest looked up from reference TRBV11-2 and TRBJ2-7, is EAGVAQSPRYKIIEKRQSVAFWCNPISGHATLYWYQQILGQGPKLLIQFQNNGVVDDSQLPKDRFSAERLKGVDSTLKIQPAKLEDSAVYLCASSLGATAVLYEQYFGPGTRLTVT.

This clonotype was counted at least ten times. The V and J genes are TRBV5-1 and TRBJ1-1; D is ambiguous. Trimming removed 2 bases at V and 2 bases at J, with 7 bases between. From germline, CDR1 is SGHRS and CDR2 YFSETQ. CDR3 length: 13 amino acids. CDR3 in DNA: TGCGCCAGCAGCTTTATAATTAACACTGAAGCTTTCTTT. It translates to CASSFIINTEAFF.

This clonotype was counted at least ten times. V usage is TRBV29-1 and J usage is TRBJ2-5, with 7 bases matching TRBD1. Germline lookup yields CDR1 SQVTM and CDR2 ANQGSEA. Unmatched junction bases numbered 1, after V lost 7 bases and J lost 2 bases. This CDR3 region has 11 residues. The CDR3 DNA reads TGCAGCGGACAGGGACAAGAGACCCAGTACTTC. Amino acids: CSGQGQETQYF.

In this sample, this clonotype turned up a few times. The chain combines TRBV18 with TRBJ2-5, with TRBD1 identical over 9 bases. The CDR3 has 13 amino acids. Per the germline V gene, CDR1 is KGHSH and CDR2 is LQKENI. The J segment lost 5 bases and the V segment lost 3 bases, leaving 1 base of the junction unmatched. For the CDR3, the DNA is TGTGCCAGCTCACCGGACAGGGGCGAGACCCAGTACTTC. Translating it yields CASSPDRGETQYF.

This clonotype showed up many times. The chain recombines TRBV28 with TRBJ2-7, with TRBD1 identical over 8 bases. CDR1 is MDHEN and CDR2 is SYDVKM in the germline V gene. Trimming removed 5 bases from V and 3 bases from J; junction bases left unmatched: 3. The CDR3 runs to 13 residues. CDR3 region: CASSQDRGYEQYF. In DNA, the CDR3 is TGTGCCAGCAGTCAAGACAGGGGCTACGAGCAGTACTTC.

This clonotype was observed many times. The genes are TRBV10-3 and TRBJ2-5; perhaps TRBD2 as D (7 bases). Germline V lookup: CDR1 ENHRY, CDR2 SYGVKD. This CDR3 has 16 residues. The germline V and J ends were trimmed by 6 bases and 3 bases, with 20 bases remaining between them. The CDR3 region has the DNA TGTGCCATCAGCCTGCCTTTGGGGGGGACAAAAGAGACCCAGTACTTC. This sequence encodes CAISLPLGGTKETQYF.

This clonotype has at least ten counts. The CDR3 nucleotides are TGTGCCAGCAGCATCAACGCCGGGAACATTCAGTACTTC. Its protein is CASSINAGNIQYF. The V and J genes are TRBV6-5 and TRBJ2-4; D remains unclear. Trimming took 6 bases from V and 7 from J, leaving 13 bases between them. This CDR3 region has 13 residues. Germline assignment: CDR1 MNHEY and CDR2 SVGAGI.

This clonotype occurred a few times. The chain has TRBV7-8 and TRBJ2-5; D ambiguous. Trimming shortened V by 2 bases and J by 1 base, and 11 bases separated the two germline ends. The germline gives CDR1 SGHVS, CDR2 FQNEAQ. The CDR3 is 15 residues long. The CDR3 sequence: CASSLQKDLQETQYF. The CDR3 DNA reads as TGTGCCAGCAGCTTACAGAAGGACCTCCAAGAGACCCAGTACTTC.

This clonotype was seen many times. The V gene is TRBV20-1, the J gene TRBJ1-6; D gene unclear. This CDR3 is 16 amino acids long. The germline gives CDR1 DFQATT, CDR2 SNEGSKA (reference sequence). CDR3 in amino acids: CSASRGPPSYNSPLHF. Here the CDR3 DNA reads TGCAGCGCCTCCCGCGGGCCACCCTCCTATAATTCACCCCTCCACTTT.

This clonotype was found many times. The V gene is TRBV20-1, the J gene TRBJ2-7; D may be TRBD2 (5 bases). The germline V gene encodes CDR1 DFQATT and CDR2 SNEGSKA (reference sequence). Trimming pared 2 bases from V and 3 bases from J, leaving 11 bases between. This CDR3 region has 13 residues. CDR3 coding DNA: TGCAGTGCTAGATCCTTCAGCGGCTACGAGCAGTACTTC. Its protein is CSARSFSGYEQYF.

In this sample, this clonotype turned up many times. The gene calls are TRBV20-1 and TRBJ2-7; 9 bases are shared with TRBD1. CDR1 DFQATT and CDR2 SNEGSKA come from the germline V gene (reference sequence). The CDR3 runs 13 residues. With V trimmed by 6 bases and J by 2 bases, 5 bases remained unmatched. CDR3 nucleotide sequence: TGCAGTGCGGGAGGGACAGGGACCTACGAGCAGTACTTC. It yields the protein CSAGGTGTYEQYF.

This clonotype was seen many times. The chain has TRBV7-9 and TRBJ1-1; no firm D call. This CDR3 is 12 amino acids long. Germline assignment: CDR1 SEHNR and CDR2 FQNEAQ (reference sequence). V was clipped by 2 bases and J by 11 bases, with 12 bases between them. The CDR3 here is CASSLSRESAFF. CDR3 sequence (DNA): TGTGCCAGCAGCTTATCTAGGGAAAGCGCTTTCTTT.

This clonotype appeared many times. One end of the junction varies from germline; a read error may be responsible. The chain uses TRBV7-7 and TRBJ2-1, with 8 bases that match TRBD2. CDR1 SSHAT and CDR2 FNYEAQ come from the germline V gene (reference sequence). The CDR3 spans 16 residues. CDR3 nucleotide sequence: TGTGCTAGCAGCTTAGAGAGGACTAGCAGACACAATGAGCAGTTCTTC. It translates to CASSLERTSRHNEQFF.

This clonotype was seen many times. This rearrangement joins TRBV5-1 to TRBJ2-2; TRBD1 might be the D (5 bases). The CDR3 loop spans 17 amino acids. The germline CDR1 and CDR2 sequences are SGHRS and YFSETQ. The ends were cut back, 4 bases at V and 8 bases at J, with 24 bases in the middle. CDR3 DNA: TGCGCCAGCAGCCCAGGATTGCATAACAGGCCTCCGGGGGAGCTGTTTTTT. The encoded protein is CASSPGLHNRPPGELFF.

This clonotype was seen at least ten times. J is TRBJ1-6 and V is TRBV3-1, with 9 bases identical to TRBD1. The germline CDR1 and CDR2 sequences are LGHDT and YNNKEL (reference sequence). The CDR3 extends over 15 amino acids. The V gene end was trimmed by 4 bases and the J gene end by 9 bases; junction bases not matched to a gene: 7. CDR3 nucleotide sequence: TGTGCCAGCAGCCCCTCCGGACAGGGGATTTCACCCCTCCACTTT. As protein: CASSPSGQGISPLHF.

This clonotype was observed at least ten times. CDR3 nucleotides: TGCAGCGTCGGTGTAGGGATGGCCTCCTACAATGAGCAGTTCTTC. Translated, it gives CSVGVGMASYNEQFF. The rearrangement joins TRBV29-1 to TRBJ2-1; D is undetermined. Trimming took 6 bases from V and 0 from J, leaving 15 bases between them. This CDR3 is 15 amino acids long. Germline CDR1 and CDR2: SQVTM and ANQGSEA.

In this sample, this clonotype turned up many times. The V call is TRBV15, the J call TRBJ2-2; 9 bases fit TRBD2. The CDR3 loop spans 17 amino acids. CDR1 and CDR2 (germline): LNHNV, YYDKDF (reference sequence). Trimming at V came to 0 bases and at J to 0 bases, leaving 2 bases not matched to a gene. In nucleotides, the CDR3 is TGTGCCACCAGCAGAGAGGGCGGGGGGGCGAACACCGGGGAGCTGTTTTTT. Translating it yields CATSREGGGANTGELFF.

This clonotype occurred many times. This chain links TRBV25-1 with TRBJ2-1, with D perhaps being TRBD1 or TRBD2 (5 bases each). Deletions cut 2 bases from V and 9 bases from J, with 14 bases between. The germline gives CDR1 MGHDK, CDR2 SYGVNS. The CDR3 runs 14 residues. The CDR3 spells CASSEVGVTPEQFF. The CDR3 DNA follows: TGTGCCAGCAGTGAAGTGGGGGTGACTCCTGAGCAGTTCTTC.

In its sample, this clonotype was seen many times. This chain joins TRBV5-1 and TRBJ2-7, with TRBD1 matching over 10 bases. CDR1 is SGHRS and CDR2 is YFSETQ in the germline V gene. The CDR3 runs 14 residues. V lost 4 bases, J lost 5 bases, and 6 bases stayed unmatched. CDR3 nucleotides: TGCGCCAGCAGCCGGGGACAGGGGTCCGACGAGCAGTACTTC. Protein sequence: CASSRGQGSDEQYF.

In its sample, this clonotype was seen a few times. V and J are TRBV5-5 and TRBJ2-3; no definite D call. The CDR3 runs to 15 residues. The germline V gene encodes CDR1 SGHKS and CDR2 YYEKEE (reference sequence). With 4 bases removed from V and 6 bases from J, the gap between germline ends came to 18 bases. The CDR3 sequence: CASSQEDVVSDTQYF. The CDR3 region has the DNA TGTGCCAGCAGCCAAGAGGACGTCGTTTCGGATACGCAGTATTTT. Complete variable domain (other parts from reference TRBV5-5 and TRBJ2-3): DAGVTQSPTHLIKTRGQQVTLRCSPISGHKSVSWYQQVLGQGPQFIFQYYEKEERGRGNFPDRFSARQFPNYSSELNVNALLLGDSALYLCASSQEDVVSDTQYFGPGTRLTVL.

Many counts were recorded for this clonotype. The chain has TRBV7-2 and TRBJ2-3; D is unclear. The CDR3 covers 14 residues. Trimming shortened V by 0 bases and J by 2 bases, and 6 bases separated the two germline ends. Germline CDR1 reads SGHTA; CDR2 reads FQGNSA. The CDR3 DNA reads TGTGCCAGCAGCTTAGCATCAAACACAGATACGCAGTATTTT. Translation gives CASSLASNTDTQYF.

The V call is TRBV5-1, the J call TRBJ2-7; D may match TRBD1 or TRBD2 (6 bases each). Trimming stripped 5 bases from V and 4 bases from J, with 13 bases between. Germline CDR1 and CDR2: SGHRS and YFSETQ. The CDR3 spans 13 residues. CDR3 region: CASRGGGGYEQYF. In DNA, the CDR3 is TGCGCCAGCAGGGGAGGAGGGGGGTACGAGCAGTACTTC.

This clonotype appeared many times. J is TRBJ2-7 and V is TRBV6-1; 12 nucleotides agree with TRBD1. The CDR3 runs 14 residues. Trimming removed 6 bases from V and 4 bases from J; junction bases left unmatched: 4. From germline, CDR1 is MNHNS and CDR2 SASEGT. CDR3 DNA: TGTGCCAGCAGCCCGGGACAGGGGGCTTACGAGCAGTACTTC. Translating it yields CASSPGQGAYEQYF.

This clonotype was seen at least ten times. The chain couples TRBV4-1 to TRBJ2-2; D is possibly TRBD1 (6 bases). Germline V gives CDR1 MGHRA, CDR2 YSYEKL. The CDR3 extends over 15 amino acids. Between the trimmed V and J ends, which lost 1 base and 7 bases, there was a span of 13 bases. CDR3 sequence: CASSQGRQANGELFF. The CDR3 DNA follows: TGCGCCAGCAGCCAAGGTAGACAGGCGAACGGGGAGCTGTTTTTT.

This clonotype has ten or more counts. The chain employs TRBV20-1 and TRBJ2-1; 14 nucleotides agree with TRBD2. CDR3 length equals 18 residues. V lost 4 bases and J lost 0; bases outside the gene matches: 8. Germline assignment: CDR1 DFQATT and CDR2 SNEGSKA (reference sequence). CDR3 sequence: CSATTGLAGGRSYNEQFF. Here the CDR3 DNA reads TGCAGTGCTACCACCGGACTAGCGGGGGGTCGCTCCTACAATGAGCAGTTCTTC.

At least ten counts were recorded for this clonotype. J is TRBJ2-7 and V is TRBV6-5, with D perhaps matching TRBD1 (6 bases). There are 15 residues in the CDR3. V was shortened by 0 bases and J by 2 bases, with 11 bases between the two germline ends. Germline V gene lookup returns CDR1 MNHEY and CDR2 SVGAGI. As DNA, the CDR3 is TGTGCCAGCAGTTACTCGGGGGCCGGGACCTACGAGCAGTACTTC. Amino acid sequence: CASSYSGAGTYEQYF.